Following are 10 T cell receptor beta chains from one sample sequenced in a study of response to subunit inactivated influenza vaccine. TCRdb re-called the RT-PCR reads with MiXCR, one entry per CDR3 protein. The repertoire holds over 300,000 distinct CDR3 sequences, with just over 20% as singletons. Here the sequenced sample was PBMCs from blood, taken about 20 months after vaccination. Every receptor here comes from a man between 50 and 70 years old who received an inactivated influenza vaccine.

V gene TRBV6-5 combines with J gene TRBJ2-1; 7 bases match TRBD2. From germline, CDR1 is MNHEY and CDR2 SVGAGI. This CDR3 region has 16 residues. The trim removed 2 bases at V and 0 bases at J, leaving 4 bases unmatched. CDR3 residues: CASSYTGGSSYNEQFF. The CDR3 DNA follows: TGTGCCAGCAGTTACACCGGGGGGTCCTCCTACAATGAGCAGTTCTTC.

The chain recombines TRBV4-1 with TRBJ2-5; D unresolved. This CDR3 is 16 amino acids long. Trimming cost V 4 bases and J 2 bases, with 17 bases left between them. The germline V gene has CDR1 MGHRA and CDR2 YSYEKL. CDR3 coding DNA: TGCGCCAGCAGCCTAGGACGCTTAAGGCCACAAGAGACCCAGTACTTC. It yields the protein CASSLGRLRPQETQYF.

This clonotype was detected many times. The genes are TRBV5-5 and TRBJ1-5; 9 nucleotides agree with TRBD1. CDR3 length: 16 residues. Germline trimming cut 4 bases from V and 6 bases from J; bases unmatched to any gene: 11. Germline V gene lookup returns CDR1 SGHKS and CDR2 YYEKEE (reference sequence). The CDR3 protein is CASSAVGTGLGQPQHF. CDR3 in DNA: TGTGCCAGCAGCGCAGTTGGGACAGGGCTCGGTCAGCCCCAGCATTTT.

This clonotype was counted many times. The CDR3 DNA follows: TGCGCCAGCAGCCACATCCTGAGGACAGGGCGTAATGAAAAACTGTTTTTT. Its translation: CASSHILRTGRNEKLFF. V usage is TRBV4-1 and J usage is TRBJ1-4; 8 bases are a match to TRBD1. This CDR3 region has 17 residues. Germline V gene lookup returns CDR1 MGHRA and CDR2 YSYEKL. The V segment lost 3 bases and the J segment 4 bases; nucleotides outside the gene matches: 10.

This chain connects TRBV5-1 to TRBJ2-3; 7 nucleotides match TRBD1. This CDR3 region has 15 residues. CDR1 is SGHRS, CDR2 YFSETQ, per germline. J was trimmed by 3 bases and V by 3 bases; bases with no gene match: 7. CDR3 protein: CASSWGQRGTDTQYF. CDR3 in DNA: TGCGCCAGCAGCTGGGGACAGAGGGGAACAGATACGCAGTATTTT.

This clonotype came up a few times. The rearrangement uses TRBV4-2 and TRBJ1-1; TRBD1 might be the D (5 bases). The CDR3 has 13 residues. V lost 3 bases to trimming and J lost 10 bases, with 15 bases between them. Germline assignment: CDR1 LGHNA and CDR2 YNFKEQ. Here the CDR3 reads CASSQGRDSGAFF. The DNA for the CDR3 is TGTGCCAGCAGCCAGGGTAGGGACTCCGGAGCTTTCTTT.

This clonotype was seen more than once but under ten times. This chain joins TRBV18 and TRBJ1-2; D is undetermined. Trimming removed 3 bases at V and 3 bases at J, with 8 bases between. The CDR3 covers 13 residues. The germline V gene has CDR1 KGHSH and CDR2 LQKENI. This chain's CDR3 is CASSPQRDYGYTF. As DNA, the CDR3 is TGTGCCAGCTCACCTCAACGAGACTATGGCTACACCTTC. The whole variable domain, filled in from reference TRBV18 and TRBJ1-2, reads NAGVMQNPRHLVRRRGQEARLRCSPMKGHSHVYWYRQLPEEGLKFMVYLQKENIIDESGMPKERFSAEFPKEGPSILRIQQVVRGDSAAYFCASSPQRDYGYTFGSGTRLTVV.

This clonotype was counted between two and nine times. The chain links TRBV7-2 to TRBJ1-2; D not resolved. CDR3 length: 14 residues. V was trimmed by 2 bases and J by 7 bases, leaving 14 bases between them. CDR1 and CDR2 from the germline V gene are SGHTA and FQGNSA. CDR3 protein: CASSLLTLTGGYTF. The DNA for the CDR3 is TGTGCCAGCAGCTTATTGACATTAACGGGTGGCTACACCTTC.

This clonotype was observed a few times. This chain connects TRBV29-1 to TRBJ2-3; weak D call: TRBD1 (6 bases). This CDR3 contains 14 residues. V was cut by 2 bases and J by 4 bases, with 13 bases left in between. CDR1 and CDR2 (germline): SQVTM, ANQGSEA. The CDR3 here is CSVELGAGADTQYF. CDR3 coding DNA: TGCAGCGTTGAATTGGGGGCAGGGGCAGATACGCAGTATTTT.

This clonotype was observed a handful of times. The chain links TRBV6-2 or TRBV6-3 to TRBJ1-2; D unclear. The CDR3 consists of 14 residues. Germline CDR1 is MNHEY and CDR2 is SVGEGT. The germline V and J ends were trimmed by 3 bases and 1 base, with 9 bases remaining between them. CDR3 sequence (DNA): TGTGCCAGCAGTTATCCCAATGGTAACTATGGCTACACCTTC. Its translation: CASSYPNGNYGYTF.